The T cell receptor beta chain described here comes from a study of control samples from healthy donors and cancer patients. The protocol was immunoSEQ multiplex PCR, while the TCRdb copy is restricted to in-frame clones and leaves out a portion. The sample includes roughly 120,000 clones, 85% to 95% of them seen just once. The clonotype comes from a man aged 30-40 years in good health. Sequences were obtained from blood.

The CDR3, as DNA: TGTGCCAGCAGTTACTCGGGCAGGGGGTTAAACTACGAGCAGTACTTC. Its translation: CASSYSGRGLNYEQYF. This chain links TRBV6-5 with TRBJ2-7; TRBD1 matches at 7 bases. This CDR3 has 16 residues. CDR1 and CDR2 (germline): MNHEY, SVGAGI. With V trimmed by 0 bases and J by 3 bases, 8 bases remained unmatched.